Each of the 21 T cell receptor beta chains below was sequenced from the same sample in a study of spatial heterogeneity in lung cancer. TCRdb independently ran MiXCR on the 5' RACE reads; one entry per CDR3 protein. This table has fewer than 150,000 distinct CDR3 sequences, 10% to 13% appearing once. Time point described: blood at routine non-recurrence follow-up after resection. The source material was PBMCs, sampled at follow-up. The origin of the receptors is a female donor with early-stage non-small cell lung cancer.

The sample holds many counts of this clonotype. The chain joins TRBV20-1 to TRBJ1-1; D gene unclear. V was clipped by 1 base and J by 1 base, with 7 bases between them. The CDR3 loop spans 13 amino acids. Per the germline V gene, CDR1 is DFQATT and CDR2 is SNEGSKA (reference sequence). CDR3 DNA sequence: TGCAGTGCTAGAGGACGGTCGAACACTGAAGCTTTCTTT. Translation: CSARGRSNTEAFF.

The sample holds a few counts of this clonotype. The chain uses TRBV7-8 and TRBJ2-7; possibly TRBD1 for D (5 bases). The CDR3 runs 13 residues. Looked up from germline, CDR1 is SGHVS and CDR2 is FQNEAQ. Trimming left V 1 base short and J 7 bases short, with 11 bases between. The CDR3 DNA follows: TGTGCCAGCAGCTTAGAACAGGACGAGGAGCAGTACTTC. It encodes CASSLEQDEEQYF.

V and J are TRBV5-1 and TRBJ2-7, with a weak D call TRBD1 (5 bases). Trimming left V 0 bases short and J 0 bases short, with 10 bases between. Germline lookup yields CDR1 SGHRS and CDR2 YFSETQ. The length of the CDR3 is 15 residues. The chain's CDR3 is CASSLASDSSYEQYV. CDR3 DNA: TGCGCCAGCAGCTTGGCCTCCGACAGCTCCTACGAGCAGTACGTC.

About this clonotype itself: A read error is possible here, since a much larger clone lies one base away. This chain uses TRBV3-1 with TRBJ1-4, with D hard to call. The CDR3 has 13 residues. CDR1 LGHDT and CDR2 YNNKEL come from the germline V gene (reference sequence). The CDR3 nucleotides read TGTGCCAGCAGCCAAGATTTACGTGAAAAACCGTTTTTT. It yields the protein CASSQDLREKPFF.

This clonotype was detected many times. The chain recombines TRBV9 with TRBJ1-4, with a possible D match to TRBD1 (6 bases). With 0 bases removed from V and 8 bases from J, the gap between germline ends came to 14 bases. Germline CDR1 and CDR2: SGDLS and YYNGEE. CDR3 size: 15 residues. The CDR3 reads CASSVGSGAKEKLFF. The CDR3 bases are TGTGCCAGCAGCGTAGGCTCAGGGGCCAAGGAAAAACTGTTTTTT. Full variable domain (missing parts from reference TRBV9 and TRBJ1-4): DSGVTQTPKHLITATGQRVTLRCSPRSGDLSVYWYQQSLDQGLQFLIQYYNGEERAKGNILERFSAQQFPDLHSELNLSSLELGDSALYFCASSVGSGAKEKLFFGSGTQLSVL.

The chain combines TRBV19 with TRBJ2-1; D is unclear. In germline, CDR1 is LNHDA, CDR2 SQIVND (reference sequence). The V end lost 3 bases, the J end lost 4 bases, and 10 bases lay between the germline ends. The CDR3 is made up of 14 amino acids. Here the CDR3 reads CASSIGSWYNEQFF. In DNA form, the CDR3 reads TGTGCCAGTAGTATCGGATCGTGGTACAATGAGCAGTTCTTC.

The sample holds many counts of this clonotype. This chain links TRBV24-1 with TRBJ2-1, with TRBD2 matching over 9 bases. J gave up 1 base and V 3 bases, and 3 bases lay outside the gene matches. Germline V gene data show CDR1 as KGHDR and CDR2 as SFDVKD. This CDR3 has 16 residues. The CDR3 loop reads CATSDALAGSYNEQFF. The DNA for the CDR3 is TGTGCCACCAGTGATGCCCTAGCGGGGTCCTACAATGAGCAGTTCTTC.

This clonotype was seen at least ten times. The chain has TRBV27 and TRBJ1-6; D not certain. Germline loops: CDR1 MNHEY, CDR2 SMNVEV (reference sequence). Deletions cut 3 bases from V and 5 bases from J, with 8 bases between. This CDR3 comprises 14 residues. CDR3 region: CASSFGKNNSPLHF. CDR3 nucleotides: TGTGCCAGCAGTTTCGGCAAGAATAATTCACCCCTCCACTTT.

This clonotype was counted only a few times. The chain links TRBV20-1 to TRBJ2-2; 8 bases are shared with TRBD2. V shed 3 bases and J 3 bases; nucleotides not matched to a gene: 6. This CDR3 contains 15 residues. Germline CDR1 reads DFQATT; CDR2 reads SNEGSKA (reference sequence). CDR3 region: CSASPGLADTGELFF. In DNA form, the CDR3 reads TGCAGTGCTAGCCCAGGACTAGCAGACACCGGGGAGCTGTTTTTT.

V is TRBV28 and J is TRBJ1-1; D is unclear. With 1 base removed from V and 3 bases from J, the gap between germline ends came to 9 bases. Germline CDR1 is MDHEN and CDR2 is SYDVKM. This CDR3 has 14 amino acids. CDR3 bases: TGTGCCAGCAGTTTATCAGCCCCATACACTGAAGCTTTCTTT. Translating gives CASSLSAPYTEAFF.

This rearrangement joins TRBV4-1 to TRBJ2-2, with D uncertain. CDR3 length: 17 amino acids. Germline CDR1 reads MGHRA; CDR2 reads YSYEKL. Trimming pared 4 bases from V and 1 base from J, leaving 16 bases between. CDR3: CASSPRPVILNTGELFF. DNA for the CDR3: TGCGCCAGCAGCCCCCGCCCAGTTATCCTGAACACCGGGGAGCTGTTTTTT.

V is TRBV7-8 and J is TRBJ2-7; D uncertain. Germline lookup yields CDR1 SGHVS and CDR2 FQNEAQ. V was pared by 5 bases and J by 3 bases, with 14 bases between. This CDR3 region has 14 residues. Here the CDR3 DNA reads TGTGCCAGCAGCCCCCCGGGCTTGATCTACGAGCAGTACGTC. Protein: CASSPPGLIYEQYV.

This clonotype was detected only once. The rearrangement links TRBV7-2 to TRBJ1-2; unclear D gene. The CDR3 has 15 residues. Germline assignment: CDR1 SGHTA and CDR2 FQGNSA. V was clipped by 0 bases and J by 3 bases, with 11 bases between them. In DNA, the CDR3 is TGTGCCAGCAGCTTAGCGCGCCTGCCCGACTATGGCTACACCTTC. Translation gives CASSLARLPDYGYTF.

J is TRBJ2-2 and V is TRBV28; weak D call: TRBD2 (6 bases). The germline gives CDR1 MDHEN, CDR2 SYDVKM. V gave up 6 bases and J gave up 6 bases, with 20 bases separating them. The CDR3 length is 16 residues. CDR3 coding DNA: TGTGCCAGCAGCCTATCTAGCGCCAACGGGGCCGGGGAGCTGTTTTTT. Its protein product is CASSLSSANGAGELFF. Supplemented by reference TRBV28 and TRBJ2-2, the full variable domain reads DVKVTQSSRYLVKRTGEKVFLECVQDMDHENMFWYRQDPGLGLRLIYFSYDVKMKEKGDIPEGYSVSREKKERFSLILESASTNQTSMYLCASSLSSANGAGELFFGEGSRLTVL.

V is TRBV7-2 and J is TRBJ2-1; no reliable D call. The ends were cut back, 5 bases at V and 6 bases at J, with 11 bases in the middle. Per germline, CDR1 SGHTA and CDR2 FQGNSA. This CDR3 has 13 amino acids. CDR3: CASSAQGTNEQFF. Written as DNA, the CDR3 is TGTGCCAGCAGCGCCCAAGGCACCAATGAGCAGTTCTTC.

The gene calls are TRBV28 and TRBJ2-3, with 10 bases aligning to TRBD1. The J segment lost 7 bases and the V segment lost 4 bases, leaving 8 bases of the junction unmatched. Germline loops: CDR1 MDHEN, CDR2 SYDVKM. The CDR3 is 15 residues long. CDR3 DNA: TGTGCCAGCAGTTCTGCCGGGACAGGGGAGTATACGCAGTATTTT. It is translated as CASSSAGTGEYTQYF. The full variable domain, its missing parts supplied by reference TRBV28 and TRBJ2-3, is DVKVTQSSRYLVKRTGEKVFLECVQDMDHENMFWYRQDPGLGLRLIYFSYDVKMKEKGDIPEGYSVSREKKERFSLILESASTNQTSMYLCASSSAGTGEYTQYFGPGTRLTVL.

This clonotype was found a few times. The CDR3 bases are TGTGCCAGCAGCCAACTCCGGACTAGCGGGAGGGTACTTACAGATACGCAGTATTTT. Amino acid sequence: CASSQLRTSGRVLTDTQYF. The chain joins TRBV14 to TRBJ2-3; 15 bases align to TRBD2. The CDR3 spans 19 residues. Germline CDR1 and CDR2: SGHDN and FVKESK. Trimming cost V 2 bases and J 3 bases; bases outside gene matches: 9. The full variable domain, its missing parts supplied by reference TRBV14 and TRBJ2-3, is EAGVTQFPSHSVIEKGQTVTLRCDPISGHDNLYWYRRVMGKEIKFLLHFVKESKQDESGMPNNRFLAERTGGTYSTLKVQPAELEDSGVYFCASSQLRTSGRVLTDTQYFGPGTRLTVL.

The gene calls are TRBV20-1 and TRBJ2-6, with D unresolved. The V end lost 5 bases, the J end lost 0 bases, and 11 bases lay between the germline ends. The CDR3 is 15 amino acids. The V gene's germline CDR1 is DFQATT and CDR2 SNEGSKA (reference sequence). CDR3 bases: TGCAGTGCTTCAGAGGTTAGCTCTGGGGCCAACGTCCTGACTTTC. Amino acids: CSASEVSSGANVLTF.

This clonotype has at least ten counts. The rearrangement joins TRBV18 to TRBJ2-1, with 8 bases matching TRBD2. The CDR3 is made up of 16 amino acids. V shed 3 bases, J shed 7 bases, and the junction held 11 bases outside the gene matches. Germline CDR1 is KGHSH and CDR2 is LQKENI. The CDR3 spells CASSPTGLAGGNEQFF. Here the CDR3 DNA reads TGTGCCAGCTCACCGACCGGGCTAGCGGGCGGTAATGAGCAGTTCTTC.

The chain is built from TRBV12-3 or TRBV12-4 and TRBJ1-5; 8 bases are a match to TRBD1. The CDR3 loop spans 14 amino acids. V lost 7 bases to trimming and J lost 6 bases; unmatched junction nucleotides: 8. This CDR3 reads CASNSQGAGQPQHF. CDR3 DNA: TGTGCCAGCAACTCTCAGGGGGCAGGTCAGCCCCAGCATTTT.

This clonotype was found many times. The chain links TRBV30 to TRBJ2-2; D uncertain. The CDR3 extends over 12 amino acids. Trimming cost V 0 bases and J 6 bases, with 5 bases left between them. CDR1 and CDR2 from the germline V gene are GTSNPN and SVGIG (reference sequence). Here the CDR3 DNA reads TGTGCCTGGAGTGTACTGTCCGGGGAGCTGTTTTTT. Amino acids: CAWSVLSGELFF.